This T cell receptor (beta chain) was recorded in a study of response to subunit inactivated influenza vaccine. This clonotype was counted a few times. The antigen is unknown. General study results and limits: Authors suggested each seasonal flu vaccination may recruit only limited numbers of new T cells.

The CDR3 is 15 residues long. The germline V gene has CDR1 LGHNA and CDR2 YSLEER. V lost 4 bases, J lost 4 bases, and 11 bases lay in between. TCRdb analysed the RT-PCR reads with MiXCR anew, one entry per CDR3 protein. The table records about 540,000 distinct CDR3 sequences, 13% to 15% of them present only once. The sample was PBMCs from blood, taken 12 days after vaccination. The chain recombines TRBV4-3 with TRBJ2-6; tentatively, D is TRBD1 (6 bases). The TCR comes from a middle-aged man who received an inactivated influenza vaccine. CDR3 region: CASSPQGKGANVLTF. The CDR3 nucleotides are TGCGCCAGCAGCCCCCAGGGGAAAGGGGCCAACGTCCTGACTTTC.